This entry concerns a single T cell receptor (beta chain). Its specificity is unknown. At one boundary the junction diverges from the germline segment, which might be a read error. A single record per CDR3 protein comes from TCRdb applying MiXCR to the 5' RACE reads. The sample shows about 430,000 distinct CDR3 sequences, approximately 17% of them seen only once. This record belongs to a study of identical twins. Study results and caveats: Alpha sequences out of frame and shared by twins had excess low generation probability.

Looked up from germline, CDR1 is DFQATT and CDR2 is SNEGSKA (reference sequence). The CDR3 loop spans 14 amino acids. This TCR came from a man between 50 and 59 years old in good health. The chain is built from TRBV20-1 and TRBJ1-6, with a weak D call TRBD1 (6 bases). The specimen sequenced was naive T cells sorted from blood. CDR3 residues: CSSRVRQGSSPLHF. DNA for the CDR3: TGCAGTTCTAGAGTTAGGCAGGGGAGTTCACCCCTCCACTTT.